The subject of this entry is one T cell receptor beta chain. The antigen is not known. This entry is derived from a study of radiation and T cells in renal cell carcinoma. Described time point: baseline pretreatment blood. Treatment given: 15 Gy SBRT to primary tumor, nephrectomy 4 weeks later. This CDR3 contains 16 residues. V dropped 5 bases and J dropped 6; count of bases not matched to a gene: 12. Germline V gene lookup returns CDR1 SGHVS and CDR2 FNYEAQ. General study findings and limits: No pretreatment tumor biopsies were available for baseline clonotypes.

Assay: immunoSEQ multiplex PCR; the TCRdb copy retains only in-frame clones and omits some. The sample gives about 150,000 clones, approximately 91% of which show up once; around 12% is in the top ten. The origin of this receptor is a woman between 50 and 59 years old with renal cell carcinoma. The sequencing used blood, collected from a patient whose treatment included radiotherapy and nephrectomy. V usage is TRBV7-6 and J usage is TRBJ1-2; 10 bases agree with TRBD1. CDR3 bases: TGTGCCAGCAGCGCAGAAAGCCTGGGACAGGGGCATGGCTACACCTTC. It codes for CASSAESLGQGHGYTF.